This record looks at one T cell receptor (beta chain) sequence and its context. The antigen is undetermined. Authors' analysis steps: Out-of-frame sequences were removed, leaving 2,000,000 or so distinct TCRbeta sequences. Assay used: immunoSEQ multiplex PCR; TCRdb lists only in-frame clones, some missing. D and trimming come from the DNA, and the V and J calls and clone size come from that table. The table includes 55,000 or so clones, more than 70% detected once. The sample belongs to a study of memory CD4+ T cells and cytomegalovirus serostatus. Study-wide background: Of the healthy Belgian adults, eight or nine were CMV seropositive and 20 to 25 seronegative. Study findings and constraints: Median bootstrapped AUC for CMV status was about 0.95 originally, 0.9 to 0.93 US-trained. The CMV-associated TCR signature appears largely within the CD4+ memory repertoire.

The sort gate was single viable CD3+CD4+CD8-CD45RO+ cells for memory CD4+ T cells. Losses at the gene ends were 4 bases for V and 2 bases for J; bases not matched to a gene: 6. This CDR3 has 15 amino acids. Germline lookup yields CDR1 SGHAT and CDR2 FQNNGV. The clonotype was recovered from an adult in good health and CMV-seropositive. Sequences were obtained from memory CD4+ T cells from blood. The V call is TRBV11-2, the J call TRBJ2-3; 7 bases match TRBD2. The CDR3 nucleotides read TGTGCCAGCAGCTCTCCAGCGGGATACACAGATACGCAGTATTTT. Translating gives CASSSPAGYTDTQYF.